These 5 T cell receptor beta chains share one sample of origin, sequenced in a study of cytomegalovirus exposure and HLA in healthy donors. Sequenced by immunoSEQ multiplex PCR; TCRdb stores in-frame clones only, minus some. The sample carries 200,000 or so clones, around 83% recorded once. Sequenced sample: PBMCs. These receptors came from a young woman in good health and CMV-seropositive.

The chain uses TRBV5-6 and TRBJ2-7; TRBD1 is a possible D gene (5 bases). There are 15 residues in the CDR3. Germline lookup yields CDR1 SGHDT and CDR2 YYEEEE. V lost 4 bases, J lost 3 bases, and 17 bases lay in between. This CDR3 reads CASSPSPGMVYEQYF. The CDR3 DNA sequence: TGTGCCAGCAGCCCCAGTCCAGGGATGGTCTACGAGCAGTACTTC.

This clone was picked up a small number of times. The genes are TRBV2 and TRBJ1-5; tentative D call: TRBD1 (6 bases). Germline V CDR1 and CDR2: SNHLY, FYNNEI. The CDR3 is 13 amino acids. V lost 4 bases and J 4 bases, leaving 8 bases between the germline ends. The CDR3 DNA sequence: TGTGCCAGCAGTGGGGGGCGGAATCAGCCCCAGCATTTT. It encodes CASSGGRNQPQHF.

This chain joins TRBV6-5 and TRBJ2-5; 11 positions agree with TRBD2. The CDR3 runs to 13 residues. Germline CDR1 and CDR2: MNHEY and SVGAGI. J gave up 5 bases and V 5 bases, and 1 base lay outside the gene matches. In DNA form, the CDR3 reads TGTGCCAGCAGTAGGACTAGCGGGGAGACCCAGTACTTC. Protein sequence: CASSRTSGETQYF.

The V and J genes are TRBV2 and TRBJ2-7; perhaps TRBD1 as D (6 bases). The CDR3 has 14 residues. CDR1 and CDR2 (germline): SNHLY, FYNNEI. Trimming shortened V by 3 bases and J by 4 bases, and 13 bases separated the two germline ends. CDR3 loop: CASSEGVRGYEQYF. The CDR3 DNA reads as TGTGCCAGCAGTGAGGGGGTCAGGGGATACGAGCAGTACTTC.

The chain uses TRBV29-1 and TRBJ2-1, with TRBD1 as a possible D gene (6 bases). In germline, CDR1 is SQVTM, CDR2 ANQGSEA. Trimming removed 7 bases at V and 9 bases at J, with 16 bases between. There are 12 residues in the CDR3. The CDR3 bases are TGCAGCGCAGCAACAGGGCGTAGTGAGCAGTTCTTC. Its translation is CSAATGRSEQFF.